A single sample gave rise to the 6 T cell receptor beta chains below, sequenced in a study of shared clonotypes between healthy human individuals. The method was immunoSEQ multiplex PCR; TCRdb's version includes in-frame clones alone and lacks a portion of them. The sample lists about 750,000 clones, roughly 92% occurring once. Naivety among CD8 cells was defined by CD45RO negativity and positive CCR7 selection, thereby excluding terminally differentiated effector memory CD45RA+ cells. Material: naive CD8+ T cells sorted from blood. The origin of the receptors is a man aged 30-40 years in good health.

CDR3 sequence reads: CASSFLPSGQYEQYF. The CDR3 DNA sequence: TGTGCCAGCAGCTTTTTGCCTAGCGGCCAATACGAGCAGTACTTC. V is TRBV5-5 and J is TRBJ2-7; 7 nucleotides agree with TRBD2. Trimming removed 2 bases from V and 4 bases from J; junction bases left unmatched: 9. The CDR3 spans 15 residues. Germline CDR1 SGHKS, CDR2 YYEKEE (reference sequence).

This sequence joins TRBV7-6 and TRBJ1-3; 7 bases agree with TRBD1. J lost 7 bases, V lost 5 bases, and 14 bases had no gene match. Germline-derived CDR1 and CDR2 are SGHVS and FNYEAQ. The CDR3 contains 16 residues. This CDR3 reads CASSPTGTAKGNTIYF. The CDR3 DNA sequence: TGTGCCAGCAGCCCTACGGGGACAGCAAAGGGGAACACCATATATTTT.

This clone was counted once. This chain links TRBV9 with TRBJ2-7; tentatively, D is TRBD2 (6 bases). Germline CDR1 and CDR2: SGDLS and YYNGEE. The CDR3 runs to 15 residues. V gave up 3 bases and J gave up 4 bases, with 17 bases separating them. The CDR3, as DNA: TGTGCCAGCAGCGCCGACGGGGGAGTAGGGTACGAGCAGTACTTC. Translation gives CASSADGGVGYEQYF.

The chain recombines TRBV7-9 with TRBJ2-7; 9 positions match TRBD1. This CDR3 comprises 15 residues. The trim removed 5 bases at V and 5 bases at J, leaving 10 bases unmatched. Germline V gene sequence: CDR1 SEHNR, CDR2 FQNEAQ (reference sequence). The CDR3 loop is CASSRRRTGVNEQYF. Here the CDR3 DNA reads TGTGCCAGCAGCCGTAGGAGGACAGGGGTCAACGAGCAGTACTTC.

The V gene is TRBV18, the J gene TRBJ2-5; D is possibly TRBD1 (6 bases). The V gene lost 3 bases and the J gene lost 5 bases, with 13 bases spanning the gap. The germline gives CDR1 KGHSH, CDR2 LQKENI. This CDR3 region has 14 residues. CDR3 in DNA: TGTGCCAGCTCACCTGGACAGTCCCGGGAGACCCAGTACTTC. Translation gives CASSPGQSRETQYF.

The chain combines TRBV29-1 with TRBJ2-7, with D perhaps assigned TRBD1 or TRBD2 (5 bases each). This CDR3 region has 11 residues. CDR1 is SQVTM, CDR2 ANQGSEA, per germline. V was pared by 3 bases and J by 6 bases, with 9 bases between. The CDR3 reads CSVEGEREQYF. Written as DNA, the CDR3 is TGCAGCGTTGAGGGGGAACGCGAGCAGTACTTC.